The 27 T cell receptor beta chains presented below share a single source sample, sequenced in a study of response to subunit inactivated influenza vaccine (dated by TCRdb to the late 2010s). Library generation was performed with RT-PCR. The run used an Illumina HiSeq 2500. TCRdb redid the processing of the public reads, applying fastp at Q25 and MiXCR, and retained in-frame beta chains. Identical CDR3 protein sequences are pooled into one entry, listed with their most common genes and DNA. The sample table shows under 950,000 distinct CDR3 sequences, and 21% are seen once. The ten largest clones represent around 9.6% of the sample. Material: PBMCs from blood, obtained around 5 days after vaccination. The receptors derive from a man aged 45-60 years who received an inactivated influenza vaccine. Donor details come from another sample of the same person, matched by shared clones.

The chain couples TRBV27 to TRBJ2-4; 7 nucleotides agree with TRBD1. The CDR3 contains 15 residues. Looked up from germline, CDR1 is MNHEY and CDR2 is SMNVEV (reference sequence). Germline trimming cut 5 bases from V and 8 bases from J; bases unmatched to any gene: 12. DNA of the CDR3: TGTGCCAGCAGTCTAACGAGTCGACAGGGAGACATTCAGTACTTC. It translates to CASSLTSRQGDIQYF.

The chain carries TRBV6-1 and TRBJ2-2; possibly TRBD1 for D (5 bases). The V gene lost 8 bases and the J gene lost 3 bases, with 13 bases spanning the gap. Germline V gene lookup returns CDR1 MNHNS and CDR2 SASEGT. This CDR3 has 14 residues. CDR3 amino acids: CASGQGRDTGELFF. Written as DNA, the CDR3 is TGTGCCAGCGGTCAGGGTCGGGACACCGGGGAGCTGTTTTTT.

V gene TRBV6-5 combines with J gene TRBJ2-5, with a possible D match to TRBD1 (5 bases). The CDR3 has 15 residues. Germline V lookup: CDR1 MNHEY, CDR2 SVGAGI. V was pared by 0 bases and J by 5 bases, with 13 bases between. The CDR3 DNA follows: TGTGCCAGCAGTTACTCGTCTGGGGCTAGGGAGACCCAGTACTTC. Translated: CASSYSSGARETQYF.

This clonotype has more than one count but fewer than ten. V is TRBV29-1 and J is TRBJ2-1; 13 bases map to TRBD2. V lost 2 bases, J lost 8 bases, and 18 bases stayed unmatched. This CDR3 region has 19 residues. From germline, CDR1 is SQVTM and CDR2 ANQGSEA. CDR3 amino acids: CSVEPDGLAGEGKLDEQFF. The CDR3, as DNA: TGCAGCGTTGAACCCGATGGACTAGCGGGAGAGGGGAAGTTGGATGAGCAGTTCTTC.

The table lists this clonotype with a few counts. The chain combines TRBV5-1 with TRBJ1-2, with D unclear. The CDR3 is 15 residues long. The germline CDR1 and CDR2 sequences are SGHRS and YFSETQ. V lost 2 bases to trimming and J lost 0 bases, with 11 bases between them. The CDR3 nucleotides read TGCGCCAGCAGCTTACAGTCGGATTCTAACTATGGCTACACCTTC. Translating it yields CASSLQSDSNYGYTF.

This clonotype has more than one count but fewer than ten. The V gene is TRBV7-9, the J gene TRBJ2-3, with TRBD2 matching 10 bases. Per germline, CDR1 SEHNR and CDR2 FQNEAQ (reference sequence). The CDR3 is 15 amino acids. V was pared by 5 bases and J by 4 bases, with 6 bases of the junction left unmatched. CDR3 amino acids: CASSPLAGAADTQYF. DNA for the CDR3: TGTGCCAGCAGCCCTCTAGCGGGAGCTGCAGATACGCAGTATTTT.

This clonotype was observed many times. The chain joins TRBV6-1 to TRBJ1-2; D gene uncertain. V was cut by 10 bases and J by 4 bases, with 16 bases left in between. The germline V gene has CDR1 MNHNS and CDR2 SASEGT. The CDR3 contains 13 residues. The CDR3 coding sequence is TGTGCCACCTTAGGGCGCGGAATCTATGGCTACACCTTC. Encoded protein: CATLGRGIYGYTF.

The chain carries TRBV4-1 and TRBJ2-2; 12 positions match TRBD2. Germline values: CDR1 MGHRA, CDR2 YSYEKL. The CDR3 runs 17 residues. V was clipped by 0 bases and J by 4 bases; unmatched bases: 3. The CDR3 nucleotides read TGCGCCAGCAGCCAAGACTCTAGCGGGGGGGCCACCGGGGAGCTGTTTTTT. Its translation is CASSQDSSGGATGELFF.

This clonotype has a count of ten or more. The chain employs TRBV12-3 or TRBV12-4 and TRBJ2-3; 9 bases fit TRBD1. CDR3 length: 14 amino acids. After removal of 5 bases from V and 4 bases from J, the junction contained 4 bases not matched to a gene. The CDR3 region has the DNA TGTGCCAGCAGTACGGACAGGGGAGCAGATACGCAGTATTTT. Amino acid sequence: CASSTDRGADTQYF.

This chain joins TRBV29-1 and TRBJ1-1, with 7 bases that match TRBD1. The CDR3 runs to 14 residues. In germline, CDR1 is SQVTM, CDR2 ANQGSEA. V trimming: 6 bases; J trimming: 1 base; junction bases outside the gene matches: 8. The CDR3 DNA sequence: TGCAGCGTGGGGACAGTCGGAGGGAACACTGAAGCTTTCTTT. Translated: CSVGTVGGNTEAFF.

The sample holds a few counts of this clonotype. The J gene is TRBJ2-1, the V gene TRBV7-2; D is unclear. The V end was cut by 5 bases, the J end by 2 bases, with 13 bases between. The CDR3 runs to 15 residues. The germline gives CDR1 SGHTA, CDR2 FQGNSA. In DNA, the CDR3 is TGTGCCAGCAGCGTAAACAGTGGGCCCTACAATGAGCAGTTCTTC. It translates to CASSVNSGPYNEQFF.

The J gene is TRBJ2-3, the V gene TRBV20-1; 10 bases match TRBD1. With V trimmed by 4 bases and J by 1 base, 8 bases remained unmatched. This CDR3 has 16 residues. In germline, CDR1 is DFQATT, CDR2 SNEGSKA (reference sequence). In DNA form, the CDR3 reads TGCAGTGCTAAAGACAGGGGGCGCCCCCGCACAGATACGCAGTATTTT. It specifies CSAKDRGRPRTDTQYF.

V gene TRBV7-9 combines with J gene TRBJ2-1, with D perhaps TRBD1 (9 bases). The ends were cut back, 5 bases at V and 5 bases at J, with 22 bases in the middle. CDR1 is SEHNR, CDR2 FQNEAQ, per germline (reference sequence). CDR3 length: 17 residues. This chain's CDR3 is CASSLGTGTRIHNEQFF. The CDR3 DNA follows: TGTGCCAGCAGCCTCGGGACAGGGACTAGAATACACAATGAGCAGTTCTTC.

This clonotype was counted between two and nine times. The gene calls are TRBV29-1 and TRBJ1-1; perhaps TRBD1 as D (5 bases). CDR1 SQVTM and CDR2 ANQGSEA come from the germline V gene. CDR3 size: 13 residues. With 7 bases removed from V and 1 base from J, the gap between germline ends came to 13 bases. CDR3 residues: CSAQQVRNTEAFF. The CDR3, as DNA: TGCAGCGCGCAACAGGTTCGGAACACTGAAGCTTTCTTT.

This clonotype has just a few counts. The chain is built from TRBV7-2 and TRBJ2-7; no clear D. From germline, CDR1 is SGHTA and CDR2 FQGNSA. This CDR3 region has 12 residues. With 5 bases removed from V and 6 bases from J, the gap between germline ends came to 11 bases. This chain's CDR3 is CASSPLAGEQYF. CDR3 nucleotide sequence: TGTGCCAGCAGCCCCCTTGCTGGCGAGCAGTACTTC.

This clonotype has a handful of counts. The chain recombines TRBV10-3 with TRBJ2-5; 8 bases map to TRBD1. The V and J ends lost 10 bases and 5 bases, in that order; junction bases with no gene match: 18. In germline, CDR1 is ENHRY, CDR2 SYGVKD. This CDR3 region has 16 residues. CDR3 loop: CATTIRQGLQLETQYF. CDR3 nucleotide sequence: TGTGCCACTACAATTAGACAGGGGCTGCAATTGGAGACCCAGTACTTC.

This chain joins TRBV7-2 and TRBJ1-3, with 7 bases matching TRBD1. The trim removed 0 bases at V and 4 bases at J, leaving 3 bases unmatched. The CDR3 covers 15 residues. Germline V gives CDR1 SGHTA, CDR2 FQGNSA. Here the CDR3 reads CASSLAPGQGNTIYF. The CDR3 DNA is TGTGCCAGCAGCTTAGCGCCGGGACAGGGAAACACCATATATTTT.

The V and J genes are TRBV4-2 and TRBJ2-1; D possibly corresponds to TRBD2 (6 bases). Trimming left V 4 bases short and J 5 bases short, with 15 bases between. The CDR3 runs 15 residues. Germline loops: CDR1 LGHNA, CDR2 YNFKEQ. The CDR3 loop reads CASSPMRLGDNEQFF. CDR3 nucleotides: TGTGCCAGCAGCCCTATGAGACTAGGTGACAATGAGCAGTTCTTC.

V and J are TRBV11-2 and TRBJ1-1, with a tentative D call TRBD1 (5 bases). Germline CDR1 reads SGHAT; CDR2 reads FQNNGV. Trimming cost V 4 bases and J 4 bases, with 10 bases left between them. The CDR3 is 13 amino acids. The CDR3 DNA is TGTGCCAGCAGCTCCCCGGGGCTCACTGAAGCTTTCTTT. Translating it yields CASSSPGLTEAFF. Combining the CDR3 with reference TRBV11-2 and TRBJ1-1 gives the whole variable domain EAGVAQSPRYKIIEKRQSVAFWCNPISGHATLYWYQQILGQGPKLLIQFQNNGVVDDSQLPKDRFSAERLKGVDSTLKIQPAKLEDSAVYLCASSSPGLTEAFFGQGTRLTVV.

The chain couples TRBV20-1 to TRBJ2-3, with 9 bases matching TRBD2. Germline V CDR1 and CDR2: DFQATT, SNEGSKA (reference sequence). The CDR3 contains 14 residues. V trimming: 3 bases; J trimming: 6 bases; junction bases outside the gene matches: 7. CDR3 residues: CSARLSSGMDTQYF. CDR3 nucleotide sequence: TGCAGTGCTAGGCTTTCTAGCGGGATGGATACGCAGTATTTT.

This clonotype was found many times. V usage is TRBV20-1 and J usage is TRBJ2-7, with D possibly TRBD2 on 6 matching bases. The germline CDR1 and CDR2 sequences are DFQATT and SNEGSKA (reference sequence). Trimming stripped 6 bases from V and 0 bases from J, with 15 bases between. The CDR3 is made up of 14 amino acids. The CDR3 protein is CSASLARSSYEQYF. CDR3 DNA sequence: TGCAGTGCCAGCCTAGCGAGGAGCTCCTACGAGCAGTACTTC.

This sequence joins TRBV2 and TRBJ2-7; no clear D. V was cut by 2 bases and J by 0 bases, with 8 bases left in between. CDR1 and CDR2 from the germline V gene are SNHLY and FYNNEI. The CDR3 is 14 residues long. The CDR3 DNA reads TGTGCCAGCAGTGAAAGGGTAAGCTCCTACGAGCAGTACTTC. Amino acid sequence: CASSERVSSYEQYF.

In this sample, this clonotype turned up a few times. V gene TRBV29-1 combines with J gene TRBJ2-3; D not certain. The CDR3 loop spans 13 amino acids. Germline V gene data show CDR1 as SQVTM and CDR2 as ANQGSEA. V gave up 6 bases and J gave up 5 bases, with 15 bases separating them. This chain's CDR3 is CSVRRAVRDTQYF. The CDR3 bases are TGCAGCGTCCGAAGGGCGGTTCGAGATACGCAGTATTTT.

The chain employs TRBV20-1 and TRBJ2-7; D is ambiguous. The CDR3 consists of 13 residues. Germline values: CDR1 DFQATT, CDR2 SNEGSKA (reference sequence). The germline V and J ends were trimmed by 0 bases and 6 bases, with 12 bases remaining between them. CDR3 protein: CSARDPIWLEQYF. CDR3 sequence (DNA): TGCAGTGCTAGAGATCCCATTTGGCTCGAGCAGTACTTC.

The V gene is TRBV11-2, the J gene TRBJ2-3; the match to TRBD1 covers 7 bases. This CDR3 is 15 amino acids long. Trimming removed 3 bases from V and 4 bases from J; junction bases left unmatched: 7. The germline V gene encodes CDR1 SGHAT and CDR2 FQNNGV. CDR3: CASSFYRGLADTQYF. CDR3 coding DNA: TGTGCCAGCAGCTTCTATAGGGGGCTCGCAGATACGCAGTATTTT. Full variable domain (remainder filled in from reference TRBV11-2 and TRBJ2-3): EAGVAQSPRYKIIEKRQSVAFWCNPISGHATLYWYQQILGQGPKLLIQFQNNGVVDDSQLPKDRFSAERLKGVDSTLKIQPAKLEDSAVYLCASSFYRGLADTQYFGPGTRLTVL.

The chain employs TRBV6-5 and TRBJ2-7; TRBD1 or TRBD2 may be the D gene (6 bases each). Per the germline V gene, CDR1 is MNHEY and CDR2 is SVGAGI. The CDR3 covers 17 residues. Between the trimmed V and J ends, which lost 0 bases and 4 bases, there was a span of 19 bases. The CDR3 bases are TGTGCCAGCAGTTACTCCGACGGGGGCCAAATGAAATACGAGCAGTACTTC. Its protein is CASSYSDGGQMKYEQYF.

This clonotype turned up a few times. The CDR3 coding sequence is TGTGCCAGCAGTTTCACAGGGGGCGGACTAGCCAAAAACATTCAGTACTTC. It translates to CASSFTGGGLAKNIQYF. The chain links TRBV6-2 or TRBV6-3 to TRBJ2-4; 9 bases fit TRBD1. Germline CDR1 and CDR2: MNHEY and SVGEGT. V dropped 4 bases and J dropped 0; count of bases not matched to a gene: 7. The length of the CDR3 is 17 residues.